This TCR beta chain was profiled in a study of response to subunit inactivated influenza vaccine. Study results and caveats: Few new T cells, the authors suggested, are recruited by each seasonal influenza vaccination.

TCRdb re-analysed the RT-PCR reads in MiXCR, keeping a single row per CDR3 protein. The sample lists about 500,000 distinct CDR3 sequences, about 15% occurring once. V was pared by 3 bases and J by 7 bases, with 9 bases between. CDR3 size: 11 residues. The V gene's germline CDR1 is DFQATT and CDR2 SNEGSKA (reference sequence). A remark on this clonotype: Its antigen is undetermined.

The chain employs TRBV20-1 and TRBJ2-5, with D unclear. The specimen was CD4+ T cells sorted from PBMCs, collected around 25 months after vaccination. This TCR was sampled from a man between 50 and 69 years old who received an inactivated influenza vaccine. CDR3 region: CSASPRATQYF. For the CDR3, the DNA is TGCAGTGCTAGCCCAAGAGCGACCCAGTACTTC.